The 27 T cell receptor beta chains reported below all come from one sample, sequenced in a study of early T cells in non-severe SARS-CoV-2 infection. TCRdb redid the calling of the 5' RACE reads with MiXCR, one entry per CDR3 protein. The profile shows some 49,000 distinct CDR3 sequences, roughly 8% of them singletons. Sequenced material: whole blood. Receptors were obtained from an adult who was a healthcare worker with PCR-confirmed SARS-CoV-2 infection or an uninfected control (not recorded which).

The table lists this clonotype with a few counts. CDR3 DNA sequence: TGTGCCAGCAGCCCAGAAGCTGTTACCTACGAGCAGTACTTC. It codes for CASSPEAVTYEQYF. The chain uses TRBV4-2 and TRBJ2-7; unclear D gene. Per the germline V gene, CDR1 is LGHNA and CDR2 is YNFKEQ. Trimming removed 4 bases from V and 2 bases from J, with 12 bases in between. The CDR3 contains 14 residues.

In this sample, this clonotype turned up many times. V is TRBV5-1 and J is TRBJ1-1, with no clear D. The CDR3 contains 16 residues. Germline values: CDR1 SGHRS, CDR2 YFSETQ. V was trimmed by 5 bases and J by 5 bases, leaving 22 bases between them. CDR3 in amino acids: CASRRGAKGTGTEAFF. The CDR3 bases are TGCGCCAGCAGGCGGGGAGCTAAGGGTACCGGGACTGAAGCTTTCTTT.

The genes are TRBV4-1 and TRBJ1-5, with D tentatively TRBD1 (6 bases). Trimming cost V 1 base and J 2 bases, with 12 bases left between them. Germline V gene data show CDR1 as MGHRA and CDR2 as YSYEKL. This CDR3 is 16 amino acids long. CDR3 loop: CASSQGRGLRNQPQHF. As DNA, the CDR3 is TGCGCCAGCAGCCAAGGACGGGGGCTGCGCAATCAGCCCCAGCATTTT.

The rearrangement uses TRBV11-3 and TRBJ2-1; D call uncertain. The germline V gene encodes CDR1 SGHNT and CDR2 YENEEA. The V end lost 5 bases, the J end lost 4 bases, and 12 bases lay between the germline ends. CDR3 length: 14 amino acids. DNA for the CDR3: TGTGCCAGCAGCCCTCGGACCGATTACAATGAGCAGTTCTTC. Protein sequence: CASSPRTDYNEQFF.

This clonotype was counted a few times. V usage is TRBV7-6 and J usage is TRBJ2-3; D remains ambiguous. Germline V gene sequence: CDR1 SGHVS, CDR2 FNYEAQ. The CDR3 is 16 amino acids. V dropped 1 base and J dropped 2 bases, with 13 bases sitting between them. The CDR3 nucleotides are TGTGCCAGCAGCTTAGTGGCCTCCGCCCACACAGATACGCAGTATTTT. Protein product: CASSLVASAHTDTQYF.

This clonotype appeared many times. The chain couples TRBV7-8 to TRBJ2-3, with a possible D match to TRBD1 (5 bases). Germline V gene lookup returns CDR1 SGHVS and CDR2 FQNEAQ. V lost 2 bases and J 0 bases, leaving 12 bases between the germline ends. CDR3 length equals 16 residues. Here the CDR3 DNA reads TGTGCCAGCAGCTTAAGGGGTCAGGGTAGCACAGATACGCAGTATTTT. It yields the protein CASSLRGQGSTDTQYF.

The chain employs TRBV16 and TRBJ1-1, with D uncertain. This CDR3 has 15 amino acids. Per germline, CDR1 KGHSY and CDR2 FQNENV. V gave up 4 bases and J gave up 6 bases, with 18 bases separating them. The CDR3 DNA reads as TGTGCCAGCAGCCCAAACGTACTCCCGAAGGCTGAAGCTTTCTTT. It encodes CASSPNVLPKAEAFF.

The chain recombines TRBV27 with TRBJ2-7; 15 bases are shared with TRBD2. Germline loops: CDR1 MNHEY, CDR2 SMNVEV (reference sequence). This CDR3 comprises 15 residues. J gave up 4 bases and V 4 bases, and 2 bases lay outside the gene matches. In DNA form, the CDR3 reads TGTGCCAGCAGTTCCGGGACTAGCGGGAGGTACGAGCAGTACTTC. Protein: CASSSGTSGRYEQYF.

This clonotype was seen a handful of times. The V call is TRBV29-1, the J call TRBJ1-2, with 10 nucleotides matching TRBD1. There are 13 residues in the CDR3. J lost 6 bases, V lost 3 bases, and 4 bases had no gene match. Germline loops: CDR1 SQVTM, CDR2 ANQGSEA. The CDR3 DNA reads as TGCAGCGTTGAGGGGACAGGGGCCCATGGCTACACCTTC. It is translated as CSVEGTGAHGYTF.

This chain joins TRBV19 and TRBJ2-5; 7 bases line up with TRBD2. V was clipped by 3 bases and J by 0 bases; unmatched bases: 4. This CDR3 contains 15 residues. Per germline, CDR1 LNHDA and CDR2 SQIVND (reference sequence). The CDR3 sequence: CASSMLLADQETQYF. The CDR3 DNA reads as TGTGCCAGTAGTATGCTCCTAGCGGACCAAGAGACCCAGTACTTC.

Ten or more counts support this clonotype. V gene TRBV28 combines with J gene TRBJ1-6; tentatively, D is TRBD1 (5 bases). The CDR3 runs to 15 residues. The V gene lost 6 bases and the J gene lost 5 bases, with 14 bases spanning the gap. Germline V CDR1 and CDR2: MDHEN, SYDVKM. DNA for the CDR3: TGTGCCAGCAGCCCCCCGCCAGGGAATAATTCACCCCTCCACTTT. Translated: CASSPPPGNNSPLHF.

In its sample, this clonotype was seen many times. V is TRBV10-3 and J is TRBJ2-3; D remains unclear. CDR1 is ENHRY and CDR2 is SYGVKD in the germline V gene. The CDR3 runs to 13 residues. With 2 bases removed from V and 0 bases from J, the gap between germline ends came to 3 bases. The CDR3 bases are TGTGCCATCAGTGAGCCTAGCACAGATACGCAGTATTTT. Translation gives CAISEPSTDTQYF.

By proportion, this clonotype is large. The J gene is TRBJ2-1, the V gene TRBV5-6, with TRBD2 matching over 13 bases. V shed 3 bases and J 5 bases; nucleotides not matched to a gene: 5. CDR3 length: 16 amino acids. Looked up from germline, CDR1 is SGHDT and CDR2 is YYEEEE. The CDR3 sequence: CASSSSGLAGDNEQFF. Written as DNA, the CDR3 is TGTGCCAGCAGCTCCTCTGGACTAGCGGGAGACAATGAGCAGTTCTTC.

The table lists this clonotype with a few counts. This chain uses TRBV28 with TRBJ2-1; D might be TRBD2 (6 bases). CDR3 length: 16 residues. The germline CDR1 and CDR2 sequences are MDHEN and SYDVKM. Trimming removed 3 bases at V and 4 bases at J, with 16 bases between. This CDR3 is CASSLPLGGKYNEQFF. The CDR3 region has the DNA TGTGCCAGCAGTTTGCCTCTAGGAGGGAAGTACAATGAGCAGTTCTTC.

A few counts support this clonotype. This chain connects TRBV18 to TRBJ1-1; 7 bases are shared with TRBD1. This CDR3 has 16 residues. The germline gives CDR1 KGHSH, CDR2 LQKENI. J was trimmed by 0 bases and V by 2 bases; bases with no gene match: 6. The chain's CDR3 is CASSPSQGRMNTEAFF. DNA for the CDR3: TGTGCCAGCTCACCATCACAGGGGAGGATGAACACTGAAGCTTTCTTT.

This clonotype has ten or more counts. The chain recombines TRBV5-5 with TRBJ2-1; D could derive from TRBD1 or TRBD2 (5 bases each). CDR1 SGHKS and CDR2 YYEKEE come from the germline V gene (reference sequence). V was clipped by 5 bases and J by 6 bases, with 9 bases between them. The CDR3 spans 12 residues. In DNA form, the CDR3 reads TGTGCCAGCAGGGGACCCGCCAATGAGCAGTTCTTC. Its translation is CASRGPANEQFF.

This clonotype has just a few counts. The chain employs TRBV28 and TRBJ1-4; the D is unclear. CDR1 is MDHEN and CDR2 is SYDVKM in the germline V gene. The CDR3 sequence is 13 residues long. V was pared by 3 bases and J by 7 bases, with 9 bases between. For the CDR3, the DNA is TGTGCCAGCAGTTTTGAGGGCGGTGAAAAACTGTTTTTT. Translation gives CASSFEGGEKLFF.

This clonotype showed up many times. This rearrangement joins TRBV29-1 to TRBJ2-1; D possibly corresponds to TRBD1 (6 bases). The CDR3 loop spans 12 amino acids. Germline lookup yields CDR1 SQVTM and CDR2 ANQGSEA. V lost 5 bases and J 3 bases, leaving 8 bases between the germline ends. This CDR3 reads CSVKGDYNEQFF. CDR3 coding DNA: TGCAGCGTTAAGGGGGACTACAATGAGCAGTTCTTC.

This clonotype was recorded a few times. The rearrangement uses TRBV7-8 and TRBJ2-7; possible D gene TRBD2, 5 bases. V gave up 2 bases and J gave up 6 bases, with 11 bases separating them. The germline CDR1 and CDR2 sequences are SGHVS and FQNEAQ. The CDR3 loop spans 13 amino acids. CDR3 sequence reads: CASSLLGDSEQYF. Written as DNA, the CDR3 is TGTGCCAGCAGCTTACTCGGGGATAGCGAGCAGTACTTC.

The chain uses TRBV7-8 and TRBJ2-3; D is uncertain. Germline CDR1 is SGHVS and CDR2 is FQNEAQ. The CDR3 runs 16 residues. The germline V and J ends were trimmed by 5 bases and 4 bases, with 19 bases remaining between them. The CDR3 DNA sequence: TGTGCCAGCAGCCCTAACGGAATCTCCAGCGCAGATACGCAGTATTTT. Residues: CASSPNGISSADTQYF.

This clonotype was seen a few times. The chain employs TRBV10-3 and TRBJ2-7; 10 bases are shared with TRBD2. The V and J ends lost 4 bases and 0 bases, in that order; junction bases with no gene match: 3. The germline V gene encodes CDR1 ENHRY and CDR2 SYGVKD. CDR3 length equals 15 residues. CDR3 in DNA: TGTGCCATCAGTGGTAGCGGGAGGAGCTCCTACGAGCAGTACTTC. It is translated as CAISGSGRSSYEQYF.

The table lists this clonotype with a few counts. The J gene is TRBJ1-5, the V gene TRBV7-2; no clear D. CDR1 SGHTA and CDR2 FQGNSA come from the germline V gene. The V and J ends lost 5 bases and 7 bases respectively, with 15 bases between them. The CDR3 covers 14 residues. CDR3 coding DNA: TGTGCCAGCAGCCCAGACGGCCCCCGACAGCCCCAGCATTTT. Translated, it gives CASSPDGPRQPQHF.

The J gene is TRBJ2-3, the V gene TRBV4-1; perhaps D is TRBD1 or TRBD2 (5 bases each). This CDR3 spans 17 amino acids. Deletions cut 1 base from V and 6 bases from J, with 20 bases between. Germline CDR1 and CDR2: MGHRA and YSYEKL. CDR3 nucleotide sequence: TGCGCCAGCAGCCAAGCCCCTTCGGGACCCACCCACGATACGCAGTATTTT. The encoded protein is CASSQAPSGPTHDTQYF.

The chain links TRBV6-5 to TRBJ2-7; perhaps TRBD2 as D (5 bases). With 6 bases removed from V and 7 bases from J, the gap between germline ends came to 19 bases. Per germline, CDR1 MNHEY and CDR2 SVGAGI. This CDR3 region has 14 residues. CDR3 in amino acids: CASSREGSGREQYF. The CDR3 region has the DNA TGTGCCAGCAGCCGAGAGGGATCAGGTCGGGAGCAGTACTTC.

This chain joins TRBV9 and TRBJ2-3; no firm D call. CDR3 length: 13 residues. V was clipped by 2 bases and J by 2 bases, with 6 bases between them. Germline V gene sequence: CDR1 SGDLS, CDR2 YYNGEE. The CDR3 nucleotides read TGTGCCAGCAGCGTCTACTTCACAGATACGCAGTATTTT. Translation gives CASSVYFTDTQYF.

The genes are TRBV27 and TRBJ2-1; 9 bases line up with TRBD2. The CDR3 loop spans 17 amino acids. V shed 3 bases and J 5 bases; nucleotides not matched to a gene: 11. Germline V gives CDR1 MNHEY, CDR2 SMNVEV (reference sequence). CDR3 protein: CASSFGTSPSAHNEQFF. The CDR3 DNA reads as TGTGCCAGCAGTTTTGGGACTAGCCCCTCGGCTCACAATGAGCAGTTCTTC.

Only a few counts were recorded for this clonotype. This chain links TRBV12-3 or TRBV12-4 with TRBJ2-7, with D maybe TRBD1 (5 bases). This CDR3 contains 15 residues. Trimming stripped 6 bases from V and 3 bases from J, with 18 bases between. CDR3 DNA sequence: TGTGCCAGCAGCCCTCAGCAGTGGGGCCTCTACGAGCAGTACTTC. It encodes CASSPQQWGLYEQYF.